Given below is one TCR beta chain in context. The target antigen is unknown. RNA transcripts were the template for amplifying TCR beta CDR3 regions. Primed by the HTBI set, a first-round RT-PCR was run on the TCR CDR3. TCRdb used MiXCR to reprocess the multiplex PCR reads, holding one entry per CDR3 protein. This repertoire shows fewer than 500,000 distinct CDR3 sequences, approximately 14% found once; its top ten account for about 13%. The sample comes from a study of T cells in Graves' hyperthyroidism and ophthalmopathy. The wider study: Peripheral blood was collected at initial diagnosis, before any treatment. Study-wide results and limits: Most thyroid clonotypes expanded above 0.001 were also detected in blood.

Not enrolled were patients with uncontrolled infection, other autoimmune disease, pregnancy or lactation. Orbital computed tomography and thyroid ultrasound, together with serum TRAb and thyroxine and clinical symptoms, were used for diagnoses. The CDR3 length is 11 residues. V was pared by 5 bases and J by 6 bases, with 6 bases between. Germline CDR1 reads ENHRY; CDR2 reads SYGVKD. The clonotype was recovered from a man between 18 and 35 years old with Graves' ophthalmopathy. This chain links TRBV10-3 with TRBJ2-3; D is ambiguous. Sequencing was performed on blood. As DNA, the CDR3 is TGTGCCATCAGTATCACGGATACGCAGTATTTT. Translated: CAISITDTQYF.